This T cell receptor beta chain was sequenced for a study of blood T cell repertoires in COVID-19. Study background: T cells, B-cell-depleted T cells, or PBMCs provided the cDNA or gDNA that served as material.

The J segment lost 4 bases and the V segment lost 7 bases, leaving 6 bases of the junction unmatched. This CDR3 spans 13 amino acids. Sequencing was performed with immunoSEQ multiplex PCR; in TCRdb, only in-frame clones are kept and a portion is missing. The table lists about 150,000 clones, 80% to 90% of them singletons, with roughly 14% in the top ten. The sequenced sample was peripheral blood. The V gene is TRBV12-3 or TRBV12-4, the J gene TRBJ2-5, with TRBD1 matching 7 bases. The sequence was collected from a woman aged 40 to 49 with acute or convalescent COVID-19. The CDR3 bases are TGTGCCAGCAAGCCCAGGGGGTTAGAGACCCAGTACTTC. Its translation is CASKPRGLETQYF.